The count of the clone carrying this TCR beta chain is one. Its specificity is unknown. The data were obtained in a study of shared clonotypes between healthy human individuals. Overall study findings and caveats: In having few donors, the study represented limited genetic and exposure-history diversity.

Looked up from germline, CDR1 is MDHEN and CDR2 is SYDVKM. V lost 8 bases, J lost 3 bases, and 16 bases lay in between. The CDR3 consists of 15 residues. Data came from immunoSEQ multiplex PCR; TCRdb stores just in-frame clones and leaves some out. The data contain roughly 2.1 million clones, about 93% of them singletons. Terminally differentiated effector memory CD45RA+ cells were left out of the naive CD8 fraction, which was CD45RO-negative and positively selected for CCR7. Input material: naive CD8+ T cells from PBMCs. The chain joins TRBV28 to TRBJ2-2, with D tentatively TRBD1 or TRBD2 (5 bases each). The sequence derives from a man aged 18 to 29 in good health. Some clones in this sample may be carry-over from other donors' samples. The chain's CDR3 is CASLFRRGDTGELFF. The CDR3 nucleotides read TGTGCCAGCCTTTTTCGTCGAGGGGACACCGGGGAGCTGTTTTTT.